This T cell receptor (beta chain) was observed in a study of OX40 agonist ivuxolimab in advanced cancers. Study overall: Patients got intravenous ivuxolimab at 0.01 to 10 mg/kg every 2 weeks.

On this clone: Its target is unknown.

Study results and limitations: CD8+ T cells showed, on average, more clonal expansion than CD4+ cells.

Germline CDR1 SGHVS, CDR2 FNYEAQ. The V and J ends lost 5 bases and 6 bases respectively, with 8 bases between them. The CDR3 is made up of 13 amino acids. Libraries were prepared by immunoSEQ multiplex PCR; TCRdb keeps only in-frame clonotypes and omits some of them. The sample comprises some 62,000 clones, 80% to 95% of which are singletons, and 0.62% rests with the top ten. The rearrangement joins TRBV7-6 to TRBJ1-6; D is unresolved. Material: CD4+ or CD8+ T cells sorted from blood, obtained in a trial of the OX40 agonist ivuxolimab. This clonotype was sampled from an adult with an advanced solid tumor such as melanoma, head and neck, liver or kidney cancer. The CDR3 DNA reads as TGTGCCAGCAGCGTATTCCCTAATTCACCCCTCCACTTT. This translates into CASSVFPNSPLHF.